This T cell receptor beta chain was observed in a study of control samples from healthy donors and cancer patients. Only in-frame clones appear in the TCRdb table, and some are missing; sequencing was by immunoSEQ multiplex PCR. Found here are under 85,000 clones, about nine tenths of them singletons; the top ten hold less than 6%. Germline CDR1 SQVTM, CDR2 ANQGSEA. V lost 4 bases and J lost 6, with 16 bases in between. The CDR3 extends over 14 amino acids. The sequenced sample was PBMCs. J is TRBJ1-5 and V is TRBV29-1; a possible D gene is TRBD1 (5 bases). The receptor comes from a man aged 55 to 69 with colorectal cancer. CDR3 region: CSVGLGGSGQPQHF. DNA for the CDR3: TGCAGCGTTGGGTTGGGGGGGAGTGGTCAGCCCCAGCATTTT.